Listed here are 5 T cell receptor beta chains from one sample, sequenced in a study of response to subunit inactivated influenza vaccine. One entry per CDR3 protein, called by TCRdb with MiXCR from the RT-PCR reads. This table holds around 850,000 distinct CDR3 sequences, around 18% found once. Sequences were derived from PBMCs from blood, sampled more than 4 days after vaccination. The receptors shown here come from a man aged 45-60 years who received an inactivated influenza vaccine.

Written as DNA, the CDR3 is TGTGCCAGCAGTGAGTCGCGGGGCTCCTACGAGCAGTACTTC. Translation: CASSESRGSYEQYF. The chain links TRBV6-1 to TRBJ2-7, with D perhaps matching TRBD2 (6 bases). The CDR3 sequence is 14 residues long. Germline-derived CDR1 and CDR2 are MNHNS and SASEGT. V gave up 3 bases and J gave up 0 bases, with 9 bases separating them.

V and J are TRBV12-3 or TRBV12-4 and TRBJ1-2; a possible D gene is TRBD1 (5 bases). This CDR3 region has 14 residues. The germline V and J ends were trimmed by 6 bases and 8 bases, with 19 bases remaining between them. For the CDR3, the DNA is TGTGCCAGCAGCACGCAAAGGGGCAGTCAAGGCTACACCTTC. Amino acids: CASSTQRGSQGYTF.

With respect to this clonotype: This likely comes from a read error, as the CDR3 has no conserved phenylalanine or tryptophan at its end. This sequence joins TRBV20-1 and TRBJ2-4, with a possible D match to TRBD2 (6 bases). The CDR3 spans 14 residues. Per the germline V gene, CDR1 is DFQATT and CDR2 is SNEGSKA (reference sequence). Trimming removed 6 bases at V and 8 bases at J, with 20 bases between. CDR3 nucleotide sequence: TGCAGTGCCCAGCACGGCGGGGTAGGGGACATTCAGTACTTA. It specifies CSAQHGGVGDIQYL.

A few counts support this clonotype. The chain employs TRBV5-8 and TRBJ2-1, with D maybe TRBD2 (5 bases). The V end was cut by 0 bases, the J end by 2 bases, with 12 bases between. The germline CDR1 and CDR2 sequences are SGHTS and YDEGEE. The CDR3 is made up of 16 amino acids. The CDR3 nucleotides read TGTGCCAGCAGCTTGGGGTACCCGACTACCTACAATGAGCAGTTCTTC. It codes for CASSLGYPTTYNEQFF.

This chain connects TRBV7-6 to TRBJ1-5, with D unclear. This CDR3 region has 13 residues. The germline V and J ends were trimmed by 5 bases and 3 bases, with 8 bases remaining between them. CDR1 is SGHVS and CDR2 is FNYEAQ in the germline V gene. The CDR3 DNA reads TGTGCCAGCAGCACTAAACCCAATCAGCCCCAGCATTTT. Its protein is CASSTKPNQPQHF.